This TCR beta chain is drawn from a study of human T cells and chemical hapten exposure (dated by TCRdb to the early 2020s). Notes on the research overall: For sensitization, 2% DPC in acetone was applied to a roughly 2 cm by roughly 2 cm area of upper inner arm skin. Patients additionally received weekly therapeutic DPC doses to the scalp throughout the approximately 22-week study period. Patch testing on the upper back used Finn chambers containing 0.01% DPC, with scoring done after 6 days according to International Contact Dermatitis Research Group standards. Most of the patients in the cohort were female, and the cohort covered alopecia areata with under or over 50% scalp involvement, alopecia totalis and alopecia universalis. Libraries were pooled for sequencing, and variation in per-sample TCR yields was attributed mainly to small differences in library volumes within the pool. In alopecia patients, the study followed how the peripheral blood TCR repertoire changed in vivo over primary and secondary sensitization to diphenylcyclopropenone (DPC), a hapten. Blood samples were taken from patients before sensitization (week 0) and at 2, 6 and about 24 weeks after DPC sensitization. Blood for TCR sequencing was provided by twenty-nine alopecia patients at one to four time points (pre-sensitization, 2, 6 and 24 weeks). The full study reports these points: Patch test score was positively correlated with the number of PT1 expanded TCRs, with significance at thresholds 8, 16 and 32 but not at 4. Repeated subsampling changed both the strength of the expansion versus patch-test correlation and the threshold at which that correlation became significant. DPC sensitization did not change the number of TCRs with a frequency above 1 in 1000, and there was no evidence of changes in global repertoire structure. Alopecia, a presumed autoimmune disease, was present in all patients, so the immune response of the patients might differ from that of healthy individuals. Expanded TCRs formed significantly more large CDR3 similarity clusters than pre-sensitization or healthy control sets, consistent with antigen-driven responses.

This clonotype was seen only a few times. There is no known antigen for this receptor. Qualities for individual bases were not recorded, and no much larger clone is one base off. The germline V gene encodes CDR1 MNHEY and CDR2 SMNVEV (reference sequence). The CDR3 numbers 15 residues from cysteine through phenylalanine. The retained sequence is limited to the CDR3, 45 bases, with the frame set at the first base. Trimming takes 2 bases from V and 2 bases from J, and the germline ends sit 10 bases apart. The time point label corresponds to: patch test 3, about 24 weeks after DPC sensitization. The sample's treatment or condition label is to be understood as: therapeutic diphenylcyclopropenone sensitization with weekly scalp DPC. Blood at each patch-test visit was drawn before the patch test was applied. Eligible patients were aged 18 to 70, diagnosed with alopecia, deemed suitable for DPC therapy, and excluded if pregnant. Unfractionated whole blood was collected in Tempus Blood RNA tubes, and total RNA was extracted from that blood.

Library construction relied on RACE. Sequencing took place on a NextSeq 500. During library preparation, unique molecular identifiers were attached to individual cDNA molecules so that TCRs could be counted in a quantitative, reproducible way. From each blood RNA sample, both TCR alpha and TCR beta chains were sequenced. On the study's bioinformatics: A median of roughly 100,000 TCRs per sample was observed, with a range of roughly 23,224 to 750,000. V, J and CDR3 annotation of the TCR reads was carried out using the Decombinator software suite. To make PS versus PT1 abundance plots, every sample was subsampled to the same number of TCRs (28,000). Expanded TCRs were defined as absent before sensitization and observed at least eight times at the 2-week time point. TCRdb passed the public sequencing reads through fastp at Q25 and MiXCR, retaining productive beta sequences. Every entry covers one CDR3 protein and lists the most common genes and DNA from its rows. The V and J calls were not made by the authors but by TCRdb's processing. Across this sample there are about 90,000 distinct CDR3 sequences, with about a tenth seen only once. The leading ten clones occupy more than 1% of the sample.

This TCR derives from a woman aged 30 to 39 with alopecia areata. Some clones in this sample may be carry-over from other donors' samples. The chain employs TRBV27 and TRBJ1-5; the D gene is not confidently resolved. The source was whole blood, collected in connection with sensitization to the hapten diphenylcyclopropenone (DPC). The CDR3 has the sequence CASSLRGRGNQPQHF. The nucleotides are TGTGCCAGCAGTTTAAGAGGGAGGGGCAATCAGCCCCAGCATTTT.